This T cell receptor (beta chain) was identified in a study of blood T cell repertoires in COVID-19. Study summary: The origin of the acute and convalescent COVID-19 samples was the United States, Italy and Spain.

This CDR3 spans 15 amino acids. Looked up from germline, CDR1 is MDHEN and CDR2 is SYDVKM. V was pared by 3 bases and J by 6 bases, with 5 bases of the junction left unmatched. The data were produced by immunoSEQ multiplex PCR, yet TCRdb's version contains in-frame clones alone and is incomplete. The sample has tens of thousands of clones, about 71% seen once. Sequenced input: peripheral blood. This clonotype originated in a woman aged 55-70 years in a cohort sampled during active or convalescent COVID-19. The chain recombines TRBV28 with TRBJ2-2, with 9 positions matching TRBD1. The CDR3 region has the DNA TGTGCCAGCAGTTTCTCGGGACAGGGACCCGGGGAGCTGTTTTTT. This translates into CASSFSGQGPGELFF.